This TCR beta chain was identified in a study of beta chain features in type 1 diabetes. Sequenced material consisted of expressed TCRB transcripts (all of the isolated RNA was reverse transcribed). Sequenced by immunoSEQ multiplex PCR; TCRdb stores in-frame clones only, minus some. The repertoire has about 340,000 clones, approximately 12% of them found once; the top ten carry 0.015%. Looked up from germline, CDR1 is SGHRS and CDR2 is YFSETQ. V lost 4 bases, J lost 5 bases, and 5 bases stayed unmatched. This CDR3 has 15 amino acids. The study, taken as a whole, reports: Type 1 diabetes patients had moderately but significantly shorter TCRB CDR3s in all four CD4+ subsets.

This clone was found a few times. The target antigen is unknown. The genes are TRBV5-1 and TRBJ2-2, with TRBD2 matching over 10 bases. The TCR originated in a woman in her late teens or twenties with type 1 diabetes. The sample consisted of naive CD4+ T cells from blood. The CDR3 nucleotides are TGCGCCAGCAGCAGTCTAGCGGGAGCAACCGGGGAGCTGTTTTTT. Its protein product is CASSSLAGATGELFF.